This section outlines one TCR beta chain sequence together with its context. Its antigen remains unknown. This specimen belongs to a study of OX40 agonist ivuxolimab in advanced cancers. On the study more broadly: Clinicians treated patients with ivuxolimab, an agonistic anti-OX40 (CD134) antibody. Hepatocellular carcinoma, melanoma, renal cell or head and neck cancer was diagnosed in the dose-escalation patients. Past anti-PD-1, anti-PD-L1 or anti-CTLA-4 therapy was accepted, and roughly 38% had received some.

This CDR3 has 12 amino acids. V shed 5 bases and J shed 2 bases, with 7 bases lying between them. Germline V gives CDR1 MNHNY, CDR2 SVGAGI (reference sequence). Sequenced by immunoSEQ multiplex PCR; TCRdb stores in-frame clones only, minus some. Here the sample spans roughly 35,000 clones, around 89% being singletons. Overall study findings and caveats: With doses of 0.1 to 3.0 mg/kg, CD4+ and CD8+ blood T cells had undergone clonal expansion by week 6.

The receptor was isolated from an adult with an advanced solid tumor such as melanoma, head and neck, liver or kidney cancer. Sequences were derived from CD4+ or CD8+ T cells sorted from blood, sampled in a trial of the OX40 agonist ivuxolimab. The chain uses TRBV6-6 and TRBJ2-7; D remains ambiguous. The CDR3 DNA sequence: TGTGCCAGCAGTATAGGAGCCTACGAGCAGTACTTC. It translates to CASSIGAYEQYF.